This paragraph reports one TCR beta chain. Its antigen is unidentified. This entry belongs to a study of shared clonotypes between healthy human individuals. Regarding the study as a whole: It was expected that sequencing depth would affect clonotype sharing among donors.

Sorted-subset replicate PCR reactions contained approximately 190 ng DNA, corresponding to approximately 30,000 T cell genomes. Clones were read by immunoSEQ multiplex PCR, and TCRdb kept only the in-frame ones, dropping some. This sample yields approximately 1,500,000 clones, of which roughly 95% are seen a single time; approximately 1.1% belongs to the top ten. The germline gives CDR1 MNHEY, CDR2 SVGAGI. The V and J ends lost 6 bases and 2 bases respectively, with 7 bases between them. This CDR3 is 13 amino acids long. The V call is TRBV6-5, the J call TRBJ2-2; no clear D. Sequenced sample: naive CD4+ T cells sorted from blood. This sample's subset: CD45RA+ positively selected. The clonotype comes from a man aged 25 to 40 in good health. CDR3 protein: CASSPLNTGELFF. The CDR3 DNA reads TGTGCCAGCAGCCCATTAAACACCGGGGAGCTGTTTTTT.